This entry is about one T cell receptor (beta chain). The target antigen is unknown. TCRdb's copy holds only in-frame clones and misses some; the assay was immunoSEQ multiplex PCR. The sample has 140,000 to 150,000 clones; about 93% are singletons. This record belongs to a study of T cell responses to AZD1222 COVID-19 vaccine. V shed 8 bases, J shed 2 bases, and the junction held 6 bases outside the gene matches. CDR1 is ENHRY and CDR2 is SYGVKD in the germline V gene. The CDR3 sequence is 15 residues long. Study-wide points: Spike-specific TCR breadth and depth both grew after two AZD1222 doses. Repertoire samples came only from after the peak T cell response. Reportedly, nearly half the spike-specific TCRs target unmutated variant regions.

Sample: peripheral blood, taken on day 0 of AZD1222 vaccination. The rearrangement joins TRBV10-3 to TRBJ2-3; 11 bases are a match to TRBD2. The receptor comes from an adult in good health. The CDR3 nucleotides are TGTGCCATCTCTGGACTAGCGGGCCCCACAGATACGCAGTATTTT. Translation: CAISGLAGPTDTQYF.